Listed below are T cell receptor beta chains from one sample, sequenced in a study of preoperative IRX-2 immunotherapy in early breast cancer. Sequenced by immunoSEQ multiplex PCR; TCRdb stores in-frame clones only, minus some. The sample carries 30,000 or so clones, under 85% recorded once. The source was lymph node tissue, collected from a patient treated with IRX-2 immunotherapy. The receptor source for this set is a human donor with breast cancer. The CDR3 runs from the conserved cysteine through the conserved F or W.

V gene	J gene	CDR3 protein
TRBV28	TRBJ1-1	CASSPPGVVTEAFF
TRBV19	TRBJ2-1	CASSVRGDEQFF
TRBV28	TRBJ1-1	CASHWGGGTEAFF
TRBV25-1	TRBJ2-2	CASSESGNSRELFF
TRBV28	TRBJ2-5	CASSLFRDQETQYF
TRBV1	TRBJ2-5	CASSQEGRGMETQYF
TRBV19	TRBJ1-2	CASNPQGDYGYTF
TRBV19	TRBJ2-1	CASSRTGLAGGSSYNEQFF
TRBV6-4	TRBJ1-5	CASSDPLTQHF
TRBV5-1	TRBJ1-1	CASSLEDVNTEAFF
TRBV18	TRBJ1-1	CASSPGFAGRTEAFF
TRBV19	TRBJ2-7	CASSITGDNYEQYF
TRBV14	TRBJ1-3	CASSQDKRLYGNTIYF
TRBV19	TRBJ2-1	CASSWTSGKYNEQFF
TRBV11-3	TRBJ1-5	CASSQGSGADSNQPQHF
TRBV28	TRBJ2-7	CASSPALAVNEQYF
TRBV6-8	TRBJ1-1	CASTWGGGETEAFF
TRBV15	TRBJ2-3	CATSRDGVRGDTQYF
TRBV18	TRBJ1-5	CASSQIRDQPQHF
TRBV19	TRBJ2-6	CASSISSGGGGANVLTF
TRBV7-2	TRBJ2-3	CASSLVARGVTDTQYF
TRBV6-8	TRBJ2-3	CATREASTDTQYF
TRBV28	TRBJ1-5	CASRVKGGQPQHF
TRBV18	TRBJ1-4	CASSPLGAGYREKLFF
TRBV2	TRBJ2-5	CASLSAGGETQYF
TRBV27	TRBJ1-1	CASSWGDDRYTEAFF
TRBV28	TRBJ2-2	CASSKGGKGGELFF
TRBV19	TRBJ1-1	CASSTTAGAYTEAFF
TRBV11-3	TRBJ2-3	CASSFGTSATDTQYF
TRBV29-1	TRBJ2-3	CSVATGGMTDTQYF
TRBV6-7	TRBJ2-2	CASSYDGGELFF
TRBV6-8	TRBJ1-5	CASSYSADNQPQHF
TRBV30	TRBJ1-2	CAFNRGENYGYTF
TRBV15	TRBJ2-5	CATSRGTAGVETQYF
TRBV6-7	TRBJ2-7	CASEGAGEQYF
TRBV15	TRBJ2-1	CATSRDRPGLAANEQFF
TRBV28	TRBJ2-3	CASSSPTLSGDTQYF
TRBV6-8	TRBJ2-7	CASSDSSQGPWEQYF
TRBV6-8	TRBJ2-7	CASSYAGGVVEQYF
TRBV19	TRBJ2-1	CASSGAATYNEQFF
TRBV12-2	TRBJ2-2	CAPTGGVNTGELFF
TRBV28	TRBJ1-2	CASSPHLQGYYGYTF
TRBV28	TRBJ2-3	CASRPLVRVTSTDTQYF
TRBV15	TRBJ1-3	CATSREPYGVGNTIYF
TRBV28	TRBJ2-7	CASSSPGTGSYEQYF
TRBV10-2	TRBJ2-2	CASRAGTATGELFF
TRBV10-2	TRBJ2-3	CASSEYVSGRISTDTQYF
TRBV11-3	TRBJ2-5	CASSYDSKAWETQYF
TRBV18	TRBJ1-1	CASSVSGVNTEAFF
TRBV19	TRBJ1-4	CASTAPLPSEKLFF
TRBV30	TRBJ2-6	CAWSPGSGANVLTF
TRBV6-8	TRBJ2-7	CASRDREHGSYEQYF